This T cell receptor beta chain was recorded in a study of T cells after yellow fever vaccination. This clonotype has more than one count but fewer than ten. The antigen remains unidentified. The TCR cDNA carried a universal primer site and UMIs from 5'RACE template switching. One entry per CDR3 protein, called by TCRdb with MiXCR from the 5' RACE reads. The sample carries about 320,000 distinct CDR3 sequences, roughly 7% recorded once. With V trimmed by 6 bases and J by 5 bases, 12 bases remained unmatched. This CDR3 is built from 17 residues. Study-wide results and caveats: Abundant clonotypes (contaminants from the bulk population) could be present in FACS-sorted repertoires.

This receptor was identified in a man aged 18 to 30 who received the YFV17D yellow fever vaccine. The chain is built from TRBV12-3 or TRBV12-4 and TRBJ2-2; the match to TRBD2 covers 10 bases. Sequenced here: PBMCs, sampled 45 days after the first yellow fever vaccination. The chain's CDR3 is CASRPALAGSYTGELFF. The DNA for the CDR3 is TGTGCCAGCAGACCCGCACTAGCGGGGTCGTATACCGGGGAGCTGTTTTTT.